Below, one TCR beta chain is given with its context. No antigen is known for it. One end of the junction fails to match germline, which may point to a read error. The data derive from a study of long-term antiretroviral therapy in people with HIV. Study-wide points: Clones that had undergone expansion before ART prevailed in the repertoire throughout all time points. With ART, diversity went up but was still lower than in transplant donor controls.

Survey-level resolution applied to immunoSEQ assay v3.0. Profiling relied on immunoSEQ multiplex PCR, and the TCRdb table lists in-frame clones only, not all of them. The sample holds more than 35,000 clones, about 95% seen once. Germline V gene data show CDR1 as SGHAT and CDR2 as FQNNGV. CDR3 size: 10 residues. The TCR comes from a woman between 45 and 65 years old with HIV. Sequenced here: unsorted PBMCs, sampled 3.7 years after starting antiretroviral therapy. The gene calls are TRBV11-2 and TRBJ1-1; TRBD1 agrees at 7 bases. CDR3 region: CASSSGTARF. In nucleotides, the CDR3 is TGTGCCAGCAGCTCCGGGACAGCCCGATTT.